The next 22 T cell receptor beta chains were all read from a single sample in a study of T cells in Graves' hyperthyroidism and ophthalmopathy. Regions amplified from RNA transcripts were the TCR beta CDR3 regions. Using the HTBI primer set, a first-round RT-PCR was run on the TCR CDR3. TCRdb re-called the multiplex PCR reads through MiXCR, storing one row per CDR3 protein. The repertoire holds around 600,000 distinct CDR3 sequences, with 15% to 19% as singletons. The sequenced material came from blood. The source is a woman aged 25 to 39 with Graves' hyperthyroidism.

This clonotype came up many times. CDR3 sequence (DNA): TGTGCCAGCAGTTACCAAGGGAACTCCTACAATGAGCAGTTCTTC. Its translation is CASSYQGNSYNEQFF. V is TRBV27 and J is TRBJ2-1; no firm D call. The germline V gene encodes CDR1 MNHEY and CDR2 SMNVEV (reference sequence). This CDR3 is 15 amino acids long. Trimming pared 4 bases from V and 0 bases from J, leaving 10 bases between.

This clonotype was found many times. The chain couples TRBV18 to TRBJ2-7; 7 bases map to TRBD1. Per the germline V gene, CDR1 is KGHSH and CDR2 is LQKENI. This CDR3 has 16 amino acids. V trimming: 2 bases; J trimming: 2 bases; junction bases outside the gene matches: 9. CDR3 sequence: CASSPIPGQRTYEQYF. CDR3 bases: TGTGCCAGCTCACCAATACCGGGACAGCGGACCTACGAGCAGTACTTC.

The table lists this clonotype with a few counts. The chain is built from TRBV24-1 and TRBJ2-7; D is perhaps TRBD2 (5 bases). The germline CDR1 and CDR2 sequences are KGHDR and SFDVKD. The CDR3 consists of 14 residues. V lost 5 bases and J lost 0, with 10 bases in between. The CDR3 protein is CATSGGPPSYEQYF. DNA of the CDR3: TGTGCCACCAGTGGAGGGCCCCCCTCCTACGAGCAGTACTTC.

This clonotype showed up just a few times. The chain couples TRBV11-3 to TRBJ2-2; D remains ambiguous. Germline lookup yields CDR1 SGHNT and CDR2 YENEEA. Trimming pared 5 bases from V and 1 base from J, leaving 17 bases between. This CDR3 is built from 17 residues. In DNA, the CDR3 is TGTGCCAGCAGCAATCAGGCGGTCAGTAAGAACACCGGGGAGCTGTTTTTT. Amino acids: CASSNQAVSKNTGELFF.

The chain joins TRBV4-2 to TRBJ1-2; maybe TRBD1 (5 bases). The germline V gene has CDR1 LGHNA and CDR2 YNFKEQ. V gave up 6 bases and J gave up 6 bases, with 17 bases separating them. The CDR3 spans 14 residues. For the CDR3, the DNA is TGTGCCAGCAGACCCGTCGGGGGGAATGATGGCTACACCTTC. Protein sequence: CASRPVGGNDGYTF.

Note on this clonotype: An end of the junction does not agree with germline; a read error may underlie this. J is TRBJ2-1 and V is TRBV6-1; D unresolved. From germline, CDR1 is MNHNS and CDR2 SASEGT. This CDR3 has 12 residues. The chain's CDR3 is CAGRSSYNEQFF. CDR3 nucleotide sequence: TGTGCCGGCAGGAGCTCCTACAATGAGCAGTTCTTC.

The chain links TRBV20-1 to TRBJ1-5; TRBD1 matches 8 bases. Germline V gene sequence: CDR1 DFQATT, CDR2 SNEGSKA (reference sequence). This CDR3 comprises 14 residues. After removal of 1 base from V and 3 bases from J, the junction contained 2 bases not matched to a gene. The CDR3 nucleotides read TGCAGTGCTAGAGGGGACAGGAACAATCAGCCCCAGCATTTT. It translates to CSARGDRNNQPQHF.

Comment on this clonotype: This may be a read error: a much more frequent sequence differs by one nucleotide. This chain links TRBV12-3 or TRBV12-4 with TRBJ2-2; D not resolved. This CDR3 is 14 amino acids long. V lost 7 bases and J 7 bases, leaving 16 bases between the germline ends. In DNA form, the CDR3 reads TGTGCCAGCAACCCAACCCCTTGGCTCGGGGAGCTGTTTTTT. Its protein product is CASNPTPWLGELFF.

This clonotype was observed once. The V call is TRBV15, the J call TRBJ1-5; unclear D gene. The germline V gene encodes CDR1 LNHNV and CDR2 YYDKDF (reference sequence). V was clipped by 1 base and J by 7 bases, with 11 bases between them. This CDR3 has 14 residues. CDR3 amino acids: CATSRAGRRQPQHF. The CDR3 nucleotides read TGTGCCACCAGCAGAGCCGGGCGGAGACAGCCCCAGCATTTT. Full variable domain (remainder filled in from reference TRBV15 and TRBJ1-5): DAMVIQNPRYQVTQFGKPVTLSCSQTLNHNVMYWYQQKSSQAPKLLFHYYDKDFNNEADTPDNFQSRRPNTSFCFLDIRSPGLGDTAMYLCATSRAGRRQPQHFGDGTRLSIL.

This clonotype was seen repeatedly, ten times or more. The gene calls are TRBV6-1 and TRBJ2-1, with D possibly matching TRBD2 (5 bases). The ends were cut back, 5 bases at V and 6 bases at J, with 20 bases in the middle. This CDR3 has 16 residues. Looked up from germline, CDR1 is MNHNS and CDR2 is SASEGT. The CDR3 nucleotides are TGTGCCAGCAGTCCCGGGGTAGCAAATAACCCCAATGAGCAGTTCTTC. As protein: CASSPGVANNPNEQFF.

The chain carries TRBV6-1 and TRBJ2-7, with TRBD1 matching 7 bases. The CDR3 consists of 14 residues. In germline, CDR1 is MNHNS, CDR2 SASEGT. The J segment lost 3 bases and the V segment lost 6 bases, leaving 8 bases of the junction unmatched. The CDR3 bases are TGTGCCAGCAGCGCCCGCAGGGGGAACTACGAGCAGTACTTC. This translates into CASSARRGNYEQYF.

This clonotype came up many times. The V gene is TRBV20-1, the J gene TRBJ2-2; the match to TRBD2 covers 13 bases. J lost 1 base, V lost 2 bases, and 10 bases had no gene match. In germline, CDR1 is DFQATT, CDR2 SNEGSKA (reference sequence). The CDR3 covers 19 residues. CDR3 sequence (DNA): TGCAGTGCTAGAAGCCGTGGACTAGCGGGAGTCGTGAACACCGGGGAGCTGTTTTTT. It translates to CSARSRGLAGVVNTGELFF.

In this sample, this clonotype turned up a few times. The chain carries TRBV27 and TRBJ2-2; 13 bases align to TRBD2. Losses at the gene ends were 10 bases for V and 1 base for J; bases not matched to a gene: 6. The CDR3 extends over 16 amino acids. CDR1 is MNHEY and CDR2 is SMNVEV in the germline V gene (reference sequence). The CDR3 loop reads CATKRLAGGNTGELFF. For the CDR3, the DNA is TGTGCCACCAAACGACTAGCGGGAGGGAACACCGGGGAGCTGTTTTTT.

This clonotype was found a few times. The DNA of the CDR3 is TGCAGTCCACTACGCCCGAGGGGAAGTTTGACTGGCTACACCTTC. It encodes CSPLRPRGSLTGYTF. The chain uses TRBV20-1 and TRBJ1-2, with D possibly TRBD1 on 5 matching bases. Trimming pared 8 bases from V and 7 bases from J, leaving 26 bases between. Germline values: CDR1 DFQATT, CDR2 SNEGSKA (reference sequence). CDR3 length: 15 amino acids.

This clonotype appeared a few times. The V and J genes are TRBV6-6 and TRBJ2-7; 7 bases map to TRBD1. Germline assignment: CDR1 MNHNY and CDR2 SVGAGI (reference sequence). This CDR3 comprises 15 residues. V lost 0 bases, J lost 5 bases, and 7 bases stayed unmatched. CDR3 coding DNA: TGTGCCAGCAGTTACTCGCGGCAGGGGGTGAACGAGCAGTACTTC. Translation: CASSYSRQGVNEQYF.

In this sample, this clonotype turned up many times. The gene calls are TRBV19 and TRBJ2-7, with 9 bases aligning to TRBD1. The CDR3 has 15 amino acids. The germline CDR1 and CDR2 sequences are LNHDA and SQIVND (reference sequence). The V and J ends lost 4 bases and 5 bases, in that order; junction bases with no gene match: 9. The CDR3 region has the DNA TGTGCCAGTAGTACGGGGACAGGGAGTCTCCACGAGCAGTACTTC. This encodes CASSTGTGSLHEQYF.

Points on this clonotype: The junction departs from germline at one end; a sequencing error may be responsible. CDR3 sequence (DNA): TGCGCCAGCAGTTTGGGACAGGGGGCCTCTGGGGCCAACGTCCTGACTTTC. Translation: CASSLGQGASGANVLTF. The chain has TRBV5-1 and TRBJ2-6, with 12 nucleotides matching TRBD1. CDR1 and CDR2 (germline): SGHRS, YFSETQ. The CDR3 totals 17 residues.

On this clonotype itself: A single base separates this from a much larger clone, so it may be a read error. The rearrangement links TRBV20-1 to TRBJ2-4, with D possibly being TRBD1 or TRBD2 (5 bases each). Germline loops: CDR1 DFQATT, CDR2 SNEGSKA (reference sequence). Trimming removed 5 bases at V and 7 bases at J, with 18 bases between. The CDR3 has 14 amino acids. CDR3 coding DNA: TGCAGTGCTTCTCCCAGGGAGCACCGGAACATTCAGTACTTC. Translating it yields CSASPREHRNIQYF.

The chain links TRBV6-2 or TRBV6-3 to TRBJ2-1; D call uncertain. This CDR3 is built from 15 residues. Trimming took 2 bases from V and 5 from J, leaving 13 bases between them. Germline CDR1 is MNHEY and CDR2 is SVGEGT. The CDR3 sequence: CASSYQVVINNEQFF. The CDR3 DNA reads TGTGCCAGCAGTTACCAGGTTGTCATAAACAATGAGCAGTTCTTC.

This clonotype occurred a few times. The CDR3, as DNA: TGTGCCAGCAGTTCAGGGGGCGTTCCCCCAAATCAGCCCCAGCATTTT. Its protein product is CASSSGGVPPNQPQHF. This sequence joins TRBV6-2 or TRBV6-3 and TRBJ1-5; TRBD1 matches at 8 bases. V shed 4 bases and J 4 bases; nucleotides not matched to a gene: 9. The CDR3 runs 16 residues. CDR1 is MNHEY and CDR2 is SVGEGT in the germline V gene.

The sample holds many counts of this clonotype. The J gene is TRBJ1-4, the V gene TRBV12-3 or TRBV12-4; perhaps TRBD1 as D (6 bases). V gave up 6 bases and J gave up 3 bases, with 11 bases separating them. The length of the CDR3 is 14 residues. CDR3 loop: CASRPQGPNEKLFF. CDR3 DNA: TGTGCCAGCAGACCACAGGGCCCTAATGAAAAACTGTTTTTT.

This clonotype was observed at least ten times. The V gene is TRBV10-3, the J gene TRBJ2-2, with D hard to call. Germline CDR1 ENHRY, CDR2 SYGVKD. V lost 2 bases and J lost 3, with 7 bases in between. The CDR3 runs 14 residues. The CDR3 sequence: CAISEHSYTGELFF. The CDR3 DNA reads TGTGCCATCAGTGAGCACTCATACACCGGGGAGCTGTTTTTT.